These 22 T cell receptor beta chains share one sample of origin, sequenced in a study of human T cells and chemical hapten exposure. Time point here: healthy volunteer bleed at 2 weeks. Unfractionated whole blood yielded the extracted total RNA. MiXCR, applied by TCRdb to the RACE reads, yields one record per CDR3 protein. There are over 100,000 distinct CDR3 sequences in the sample; approximately 8.3% occur only once, and 1.5% to 2% lies in the top ten. Sequenced: whole blood. The receptor set was obtained from a male donor in good health. Some clones in this sample may be carry-over from other donors' samples.

A few counts support this clonotype. V and J are TRBV18 and TRBJ2-7; D call uncertain. V lost 2 bases to trimming and J lost 4 bases, with 15 bases between them. The V gene's germline CDR1 is KGHSH and CDR2 LQKENI. This CDR3 comprises 15 residues. The CDR3 protein is CASSPGSFGFYEQYF. In DNA, the CDR3 is TGTGCCAGCTCACCAGGAAGCTTTGGGTTTTACGAGCAGTACTTC.

This clonotype was seen repeatedly, ten times or more. This sequence joins TRBV7-9 and TRBJ2-2; D uncertain. Trimming removed 1 base at V and 7 bases at J, with 4 bases between. This CDR3 comprises 12 residues. The germline V gene encodes CDR1 SEHNR and CDR2 FQNEAQ (reference sequence). As DNA, the CDR3 is TGTGCCAGCAGCTTAGAGGTCGGGGAGCTGTTTTTT. Translation gives CASSLEVGELFF.

This clonotype was counted many times. The chain is built from TRBV20-1 and TRBJ2-1; possible D gene TRBD1, 6 bases. Trimming left V 6 bases short and J 0 bases short, with 15 bases between. Looked up from germline, CDR1 is DFQATT and CDR2 is SNEGSKA (reference sequence). The CDR3 spans 15 residues. The CDR3 loop is CSARRGTSSYNEQFF. The DNA of the CDR3 is TGCAGTGCGAGAAGGGGGACGAGCTCCTACAATGAGCAGTTCTTC.

The rearrangement joins TRBV19 to TRBJ2-7; D is possibly TRBD1 (5 bases). V lost 5 bases and J 3 bases, leaving 14 bases between the germline ends. Germline-derived CDR1 and CDR2 are LNHDA and SQIVND (reference sequence). CDR3 length: 14 residues. CDR3 in DNA: TGTGCCAGTAGTGACACAGGATCGGACTACGAGCAGTACTTC. This encodes CASSDTGSDYEQYF. The variable domain in full, with the rest retrieved from reference TRBV19 and TRBJ2-7, is DGGITQSPKYLFRKEGQNVTLSCEQNLNHDAMYWYRQDPGQGLRLIYYSQIVNDFQKGDIAEGYSVSREKKESFPLTVTSAQKNPTAFYLCASSDTGSDYEQYFGPGTRLTVT.

In this sample, this clonotype turned up many times. The gene calls are TRBV20-1 and TRBJ1-1, with D hard to call. CDR3 size: 13 residues. The V gene's germline CDR1 is DFQATT and CDR2 SNEGSKA (reference sequence). Between the trimmed V and J ends, which lost 1 base and 3 bases, there was a span of 9 bases. CDR3: CSARADTHTEAFF. The CDR3 DNA reads as TGCAGTGCTAGAGCCGACACCCACACTGAAGCTTTCTTT.

This clonotype was found many times. One end of the junction fails to match germline, which may point to a read error. The rearrangement joins TRBV11-2 to TRBJ2-1; 8 bases line up with TRBD1. This CDR3 is built from 15 residues. Looked up from germline, CDR1 is SGHAT and CDR2 is FQNNGV. The CDR3 nucleotides are TGTGCCAGTAGCTTAACGGACAGGGACTACAATGAGCAGTTCTTC. Translating it yields CASSLTDRDYNEQFF.

The CDR3 DNA reads TGCAGCGTTGATAAGGGGACAGATACGCAGTATTTT. Amino acid sequence: CSVDKGTDTQYF. V is TRBV29-1 and J is TRBJ2-3; perhaps TRBD1 as D (5 bases). The CDR3 is made up of 12 amino acids. The germline CDR1 and CDR2 sequences are SQVTM and ANQGSEA. V lost 3 bases to trimming and J lost 3 bases, with 7 bases between them.

This clonotype was detected a few times. The chain joins TRBV7-6 to TRBJ2-1; 10 bases fit TRBD1. CDR3 length equals 18 residues. Germline CDR1 and CDR2: SGHVS and FNYEAQ. Trimming removed 4 bases from V and 2 bases from J; junction bases left unmatched: 11. CDR3 in amino acids: CASSSGTGVLLTYNEQFF. CDR3 DNA sequence: TGTGCCAGCAGCTCCGGGACAGGGGTGTTACTGACCTACAATGAGCAGTTCTTC.

The rearrangement joins TRBV11-1 to TRBJ2-7, with D uncertain. V lost 6 bases, J lost 0 bases, and 6 bases lay in between. This CDR3 is 12 amino acids long. Germline V gives CDR1 SGHAT, CDR2 FQDESV (reference sequence). CDR3 sequence reads: CASSFGSYEQYF. In DNA, the CDR3 is TGTGCCAGCAGTTTCGGCTCCTACGAGCAGTACTTC.

The table lists this clonotype with many counts. The chain couples TRBV6-6 to TRBJ2-3, with no clear D. This CDR3 contains 16 residues. The germline gives CDR1 MNHNY, CDR2 SVGAGI (reference sequence). V lost 6 bases to trimming and J lost 3 bases, with 19 bases between them. The CDR3 DNA reads as TGTGCCAGCAGCCCCCCGAACGGCCCTGCAACAGATACGCAGTATTTT. This translates into CASSPPNGPATDTQYF.

This clonotype was detected a few times. The rearrangement links TRBV2 to TRBJ1-6; D possibly corresponds to TRBD1 (5 bases). CDR1 is SNHLY, CDR2 FYNNEI, per germline. Trimming stripped 1 base from V and 7 bases from J, with 11 bases between. The CDR3 is 15 amino acids. This CDR3 reads CASSEGGLRNSPLHF. In nucleotides, the CDR3 is TGTGCCAGCAGTGAAGGGGGCTTGCGGAATTCACCCCTCCACTTT. Full variable domain (remainder filled in from reference TRBV2 and TRBJ1-6): EPEVTQTPSHQVTQMGQEVILRCVPISNHLYFYWYRQILGQKVEFLVSFYNNEISEKSEIFDDQFSVERPDGSNFTLKIRSTKLEDSAMYFCASSEGGLRNSPLHFGNGTRLTVT.

This clonotype was counted only a few times. V and J are TRBV7-8 and TRBJ2-7; D gene ambiguous. V was pared by 4 bases and J by 2 bases, with 9 bases between. CDR1 is SGHVS, CDR2 FQNEAQ, per germline. The CDR3 sequence is 13 residues long. CDR3: CASSSSGTYEQYF. CDR3 coding DNA: TGTGCCAGCAGCTCTTCAGGAACCTACGAGCAGTACTTC.

This clonotype was recorded many times. This chain connects TRBV4-1 to TRBJ2-2; 9 nucleotides align to TRBD1. Germline-derived CDR1 and CDR2 are MGHRA and YSYEKL. CDR3 length equals 20 residues. Unmatched junction bases numbered 24, after V lost 7 bases and J lost 6 bases. Written as DNA, the CDR3 is TGCGCCAGCACCTCCTTATCGGGAAAGACCGGGACAGGGACAGCCGGGGAGCTGTTTTTT. Translating it yields CASTSLSGKTGTGTAGELFF.

This clonotype was observed a handful of times. The chain recombines TRBV6-2 or TRBV6-3 with TRBJ1-5, with D hard to call. Trimming shortened V by 2 bases and J by 4 bases, and 9 bases separated the two germline ends. This CDR3 spans 14 amino acids. Germline CDR1 reads MNHEY; CDR2 reads SVGEGT. The DNA of the CDR3 is TGTGCCAGCAGTTACGCAGGAACGAATCAGCCCCAGCATTTT. Translated, it gives CASSYAGTNQPQHF.

This clonotype has ten or more counts. The genes are TRBV6-5 and TRBJ2-2; D is tentatively TRBD1 or TRBD2 (6 bases each). The CDR3 has 15 residues. Germline values: CDR1 MNHEY, CDR2 SVGAGI. The V gene lost 6 bases and the J gene lost 2 bases, with 13 bases spanning the gap. The CDR3 bases are TGTGCCAGCAGAAGGGGGGACGTAAACACCGGGGAGCTGTTTTTT. The encoded protein is CASRRGDVNTGELFF.

The rearrangement uses TRBV2 and TRBJ2-4; the D gene is possibly TRBD2 (7 bases). The CDR3 runs to 16 residues. The germline V and J ends were trimmed by 5 bases and 2 bases, with 16 bases remaining between them. Per the germline V gene, CDR1 is SNHLY and CDR2 is FYNNEI. The DNA for the CDR3 is TGTGCCAGCAGTCGAAACGAGGGGGGGTCCAAAAACATTCAGTACTTC. Translation gives CASSRNEGGSKNIQYF.

V is TRBV28 and J is TRBJ2-3, with TRBD2 matching over 7 bases. The CDR3 sequence is 19 residues long. Germline assignment: CDR1 MDHEN and CDR2 SYDVKM. J gave up 3 bases and V 6 bases, and 21 bases lay outside the gene matches. CDR3 bases: TGTGCCAGCAGCCCCTTGGGGAGGACTAGTGAACCCAGGACAGATACGCAGTATTTT. It encodes CASSPLGRTSEPRTDTQYF.

V usage is TRBV4-1 and J usage is TRBJ2-7, with a tentative D call TRBD2 (6 bases). The germline V and J ends were trimmed by 0 bases and 5 bases, with 20 bases remaining between them. Per germline, CDR1 MGHRA and CDR2 YSYEKL. The CDR3 is 17 amino acids. The CDR3 DNA is TGCGCCAGCAGCCAAGATTGGCCTAGCGCCTCTAGTCACGAGCAGTACTTC. As protein: CASSQDWPSASSHEQYF.

This clonotype has more than one count but fewer than ten. The chain joins TRBV4-2 to TRBJ2-7, with D perhaps TRBD2 (5 bases). This CDR3 spans 14 amino acids. The germline gives CDR1 LGHNA, CDR2 YNFKEQ. Between the trimmed V and J ends, which lost 0 bases and 2 bases, there was a span of 8 bases. The CDR3 protein is CASSQEEDAYEQYF. In DNA, the CDR3 is TGTGCCAGCAGCCAAGAGGAGGATGCCTACGAGCAGTACTTC.

The genes are TRBV7-2 and TRBJ2-7; D remains unclear. This CDR3 comprises 11 residues. V lost 5 bases and J 5 bases, leaving 7 bases between the germline ends. Germline V gene sequence: CDR1 SGHTA, CDR2 FQGNSA. The CDR3 region has the DNA TGTGCCAGCAGCGCCGCCCACGAGCAGTACTTC. It encodes CASSAAHEQYF.

This clonotype showed up just a few times. The chain is built from TRBV7-8 and TRBJ1-5; D ambiguous. Trimming shortened V by 5 bases and J by 3 bases, and 14 bases separated the two germline ends. The CDR3 is 15 amino acids. Germline V gives CDR1 SGHVS, CDR2 FQNEAQ. CDR3 residues: CASSPELAPNQPQHF. The CDR3 DNA follows: TGTGCCAGCAGCCCCGAGTTGGCCCCCAATCAGCCCCAGCATTTT.

To note about this clonotype: A clone one base away is much larger, so this may be a read error. The chain carries TRBV4-1 and TRBJ2-2, with a possible D match to TRBD1 (5 bases). The CDR3 runs 12 residues. Looked up from germline, CDR1 is MGHRA and CDR2 is YSYEKL. CDR3 sequence: CASNQGAGELFF. In nucleotides, the CDR3 is TGCGCCAGCAACCAAGGGGCCGGGGAGCTGTTTTTT.